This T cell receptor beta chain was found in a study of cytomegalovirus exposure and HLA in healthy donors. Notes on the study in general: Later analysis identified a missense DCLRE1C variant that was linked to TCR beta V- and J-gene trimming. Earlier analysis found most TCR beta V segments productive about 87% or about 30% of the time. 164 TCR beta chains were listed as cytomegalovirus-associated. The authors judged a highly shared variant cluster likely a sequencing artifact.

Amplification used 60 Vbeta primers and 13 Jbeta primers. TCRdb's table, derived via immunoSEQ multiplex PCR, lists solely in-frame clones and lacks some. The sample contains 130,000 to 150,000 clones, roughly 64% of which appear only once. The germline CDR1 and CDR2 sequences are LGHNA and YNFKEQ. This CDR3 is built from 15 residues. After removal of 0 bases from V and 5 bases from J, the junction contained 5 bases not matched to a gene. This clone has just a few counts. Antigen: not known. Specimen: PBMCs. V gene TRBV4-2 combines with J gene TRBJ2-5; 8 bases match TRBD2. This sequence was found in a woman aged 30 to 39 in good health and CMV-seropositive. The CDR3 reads CASSQDGGAGETQYF. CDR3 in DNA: TGTGCCAGCAGCCAAGACGGGGGGGCGGGTGAGACCCAGTACTTC.